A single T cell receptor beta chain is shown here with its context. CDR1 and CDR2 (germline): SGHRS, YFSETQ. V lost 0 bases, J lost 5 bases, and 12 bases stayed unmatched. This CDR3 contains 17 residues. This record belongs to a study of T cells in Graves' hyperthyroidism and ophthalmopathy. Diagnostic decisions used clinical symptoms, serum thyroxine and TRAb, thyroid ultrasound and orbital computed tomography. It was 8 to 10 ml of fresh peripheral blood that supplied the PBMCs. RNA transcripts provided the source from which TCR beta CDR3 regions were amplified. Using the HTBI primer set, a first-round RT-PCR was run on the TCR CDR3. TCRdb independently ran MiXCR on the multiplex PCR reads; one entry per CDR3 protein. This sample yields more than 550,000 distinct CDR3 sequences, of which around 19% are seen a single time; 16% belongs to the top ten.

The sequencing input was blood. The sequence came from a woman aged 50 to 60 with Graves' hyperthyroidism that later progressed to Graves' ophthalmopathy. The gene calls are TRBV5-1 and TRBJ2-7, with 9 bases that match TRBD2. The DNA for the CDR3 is TGCGCCAGCAGCTTGGCCGGGTTCGGCGGGGGGGCCCACGAGCAGTACTTC. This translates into CASSLAGFGGGAHEQYF.